This T cell receptor (beta chain) was sequenced for a study of PD-1 blockade in mismatch repair-deficient tumors. Mismatch repair deficiency was confirmed in all patients, by PCR or immunohistochemistry. The TCR-sequenced patients were a few responders to pembrolizumab. Here immunoSEQ multiplex PCR was the method, and the copy in TCRdb shows in-frame clones only, minus some. The sample records approximately 22,000 clones, approximately 85% being singletons. Study-wide results and limits: Rapid post-treatment expansion, then contraction, generally preceding radiologic response, marked tumor-resident clones.

Concerning this clone: Its matching antigen is unknown.

Germline V CDR1 and CDR2: SEHNR, FQNEAQ (reference sequence). The J segment lost 1 base and the V segment lost 6 bases, leaving 7 bases of the junction unmatched. The CDR3 contains 15 residues. The V call is TRBV7-9, the J call TRBJ2-5, with 8 bases lining up with TRBD2. This receptor was taken from an adult with mismatch repair-deficient cancer. Here the sequenced sample was peripheral blood, taken 2 weeks after starting pembrolizumab. The CDR3 here is CASRDSGRLQETQYF. CDR3 bases: TGTGCCAGCAGGGACAGCGGGAGACTCCAAGAGACCCAGTACTTC.